The sequence of this TCR beta chain was determined in a study of a mutant IDH1 vaccine in newly diagnosed glioma. Across the whole study: The start of vaccination came 4-6 weeks after radiotherapy alone, or with temozolomide cycles. Treated patients showed a male proportion of roughly 62%, a female proportion of around 40%, and a mean age of around 40 years.

The sample's time point: week 11, during vaccination. The study gave 300 ug of mutant IDH1 20-mer peptide per vaccine dose, with topical imiquimod. The astrocytomas were IDH1-mutant, ATRX-negative, and WHO grade 3 or 4. Only a few counts were recorded for this clone. Its specificity is unknown. The protocol was immunoSEQ multiplex PCR, while the TCRdb copy is restricted to in-frame clones and leaves out a portion. This sample has roughly 130,000 clones, with just under 80% found just once. The germline V gene encodes CDR1 LNHDA and CDR2 SQIVND (reference sequence). Trimming took off 1 base at V and 1 base at J, with 17 bases between the two ends. CDR3 length equals 18 residues. Study-wide points: Among all patients, vaccine-induced immune responses occurred in roughly 93%.

This receptor was obtained from a man aged 35-49 years with glioma. The rearrangement uses TRBV19 and TRBJ1-5; D may be TRBD1 (5 bases). The sequenced sample was PBMCs, obtained from a glioma patient whose treatment included an IDH1 peptide vaccine. The CDR3 is CASSIGRLGGQSNQPQHF. The CDR3 nucleotides read TGTGCCAGTAGTATAGGTAGACTGGGGGGTCAGAGCAATCAGCCCCAGCATTTT.